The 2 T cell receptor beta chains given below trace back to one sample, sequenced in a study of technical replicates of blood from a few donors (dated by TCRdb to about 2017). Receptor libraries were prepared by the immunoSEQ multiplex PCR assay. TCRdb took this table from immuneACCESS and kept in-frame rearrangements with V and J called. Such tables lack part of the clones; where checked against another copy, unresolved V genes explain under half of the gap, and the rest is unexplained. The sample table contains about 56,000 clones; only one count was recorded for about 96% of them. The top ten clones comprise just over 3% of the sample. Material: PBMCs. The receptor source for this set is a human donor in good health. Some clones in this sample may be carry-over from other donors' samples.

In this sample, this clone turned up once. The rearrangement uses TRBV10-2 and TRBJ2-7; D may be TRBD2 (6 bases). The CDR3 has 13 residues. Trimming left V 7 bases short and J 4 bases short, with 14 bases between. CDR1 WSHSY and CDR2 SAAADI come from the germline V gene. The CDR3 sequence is CASTGFGSYEQYF. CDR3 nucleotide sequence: TGCGCCAGCACCGGATTCGGGAGTTACGAGCAGTACTTC.

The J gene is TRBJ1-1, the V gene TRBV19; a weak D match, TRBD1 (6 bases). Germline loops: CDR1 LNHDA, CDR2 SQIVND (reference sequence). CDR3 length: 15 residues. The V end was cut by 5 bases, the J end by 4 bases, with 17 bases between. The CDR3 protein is CASSSGRRGGTEAFF. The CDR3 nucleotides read TGTGCCAGTAGTTCGGGACGGAGAGGGGGCACTGAAGCTTTCTTT.